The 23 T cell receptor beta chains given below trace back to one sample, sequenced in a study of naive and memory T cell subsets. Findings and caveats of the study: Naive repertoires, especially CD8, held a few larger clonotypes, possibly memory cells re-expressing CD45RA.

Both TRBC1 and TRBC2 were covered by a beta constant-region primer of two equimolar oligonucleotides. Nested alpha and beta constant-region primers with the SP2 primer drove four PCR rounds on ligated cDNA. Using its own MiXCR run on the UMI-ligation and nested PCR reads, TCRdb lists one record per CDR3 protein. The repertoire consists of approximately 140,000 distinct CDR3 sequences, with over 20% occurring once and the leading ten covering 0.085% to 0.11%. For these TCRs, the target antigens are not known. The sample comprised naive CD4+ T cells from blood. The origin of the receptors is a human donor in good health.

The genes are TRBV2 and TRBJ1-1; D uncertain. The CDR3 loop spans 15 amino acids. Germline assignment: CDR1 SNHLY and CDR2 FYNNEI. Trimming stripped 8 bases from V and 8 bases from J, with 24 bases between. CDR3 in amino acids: CASRRDLVAGAEAFF. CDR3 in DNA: TGTGCCAGCCGGAGGGATTTGGTGGCAGGCGCGGAAGCTTTCTTT.

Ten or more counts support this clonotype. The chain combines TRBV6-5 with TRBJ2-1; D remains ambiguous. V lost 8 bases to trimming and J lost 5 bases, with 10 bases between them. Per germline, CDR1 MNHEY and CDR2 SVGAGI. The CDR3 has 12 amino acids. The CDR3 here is CASSRRNNEQFF. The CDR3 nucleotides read TGTGCCAGCTCGAGGCGGAACAATGAGCAGTTCTTC.

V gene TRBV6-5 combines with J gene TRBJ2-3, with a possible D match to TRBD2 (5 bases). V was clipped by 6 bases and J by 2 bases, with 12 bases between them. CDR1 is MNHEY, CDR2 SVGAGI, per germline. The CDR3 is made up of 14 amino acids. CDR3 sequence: CASRDGLNTDTQYF. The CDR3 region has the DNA TGTGCCAGCAGGGACGGACTCAACACAGATACGCAGTATTTT.

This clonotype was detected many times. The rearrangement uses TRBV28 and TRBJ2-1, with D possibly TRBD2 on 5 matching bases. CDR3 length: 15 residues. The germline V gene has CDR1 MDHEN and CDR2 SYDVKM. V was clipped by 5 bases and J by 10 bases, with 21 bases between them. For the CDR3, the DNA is TGTGCCAGCAGTCTCACCCCGGGATCAGGTGGGGAGCAGTTCTTC. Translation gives CASSLTPGSGGEQFF.

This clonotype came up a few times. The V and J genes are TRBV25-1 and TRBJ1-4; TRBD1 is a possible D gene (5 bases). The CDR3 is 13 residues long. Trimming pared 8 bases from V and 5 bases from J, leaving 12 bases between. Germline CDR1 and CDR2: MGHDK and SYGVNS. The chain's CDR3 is CASARRDNEKLFF. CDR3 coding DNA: TGTGCCAGCGCACGCCGGGACAATGAAAAACTGTTTTTT.

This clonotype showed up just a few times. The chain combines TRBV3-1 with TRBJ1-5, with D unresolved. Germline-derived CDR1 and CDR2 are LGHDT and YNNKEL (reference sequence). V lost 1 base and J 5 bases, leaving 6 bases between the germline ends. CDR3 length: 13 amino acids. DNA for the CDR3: TGTGCCAGCAGCCAAGGGCCTGATCAGCCCCAGCATTTT. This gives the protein CASSQGPDQPQHF.

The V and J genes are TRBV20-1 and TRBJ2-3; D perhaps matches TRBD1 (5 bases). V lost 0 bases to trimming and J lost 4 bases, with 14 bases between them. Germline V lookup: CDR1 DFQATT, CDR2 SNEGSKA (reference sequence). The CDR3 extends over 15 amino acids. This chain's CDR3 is CSARDLTRVADTQYF. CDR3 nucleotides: TGCAGTGCTAGAGATCTCACCAGGGTGGCAGATACGCAGTATTTT.

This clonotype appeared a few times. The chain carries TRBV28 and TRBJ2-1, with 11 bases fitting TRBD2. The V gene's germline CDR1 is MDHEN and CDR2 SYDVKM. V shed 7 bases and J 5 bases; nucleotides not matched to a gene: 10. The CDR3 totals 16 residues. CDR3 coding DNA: TGTGCCAGCAAACTACCGGGACTAGCGGACGACAATGAGCAGTTCTTC. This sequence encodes CASKLPGLADDNEQFF.

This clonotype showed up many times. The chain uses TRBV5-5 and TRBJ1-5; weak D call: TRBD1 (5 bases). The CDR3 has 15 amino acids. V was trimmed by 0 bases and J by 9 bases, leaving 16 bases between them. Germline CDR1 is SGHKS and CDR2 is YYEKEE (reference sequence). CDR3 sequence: CASSLEAGNDLPQHF. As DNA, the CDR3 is TGTGCCAGCAGCTTGGAAGCAGGGAACGATCTGCCCCAGCATTTT. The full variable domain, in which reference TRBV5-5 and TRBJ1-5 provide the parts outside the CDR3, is DAGVTQSPTHLIKTRGQQVTLRCSPISGHKSVSWYQQVLGQGPQFIFQYYEKEERGRGNFPDRFSARQFPNYSSELNVNALLLGDSALYLCASSLEAGNDLPQHFGDGTRLSIL.

The CDR3 reads CASSLEAKMNTEAFF. Written as DNA, the CDR3 is TGTGCCAGCAGCTTAGAAGCCAAAATGAACACTGAAGCTTTCTTT. The chain combines TRBV11-2 with TRBJ1-1; D remains ambiguous. Looked up from germline, CDR1 is SGHAT and CDR2 is FQNNGV. This CDR3 region has 15 residues. V was clipped by 0 bases and J by 0 bases, with 8 bases between them. The full variable domain, completed using reference TRBV11-2 and TRBJ1-1, is EAGVAQSPRYKIIEKRQSVAFWCNPISGHATLYWYQQILGQGPKLLIQFQNNGVVDDSQLPKDRFSAERLKGVDSTLKIQPAKLEDSAVYLCASSLEAKMNTEAFFGQGTRLTVV.

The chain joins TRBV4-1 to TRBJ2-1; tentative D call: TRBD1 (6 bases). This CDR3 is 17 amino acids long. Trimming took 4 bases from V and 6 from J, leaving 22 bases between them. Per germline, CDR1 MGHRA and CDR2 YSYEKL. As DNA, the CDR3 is TGCGCCAGCAGCCCTCCCCCGAGACAGGTTCGGGTCAATGAGCAGTTCTTC. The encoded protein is CASSPPPRQVRVNEQFF.

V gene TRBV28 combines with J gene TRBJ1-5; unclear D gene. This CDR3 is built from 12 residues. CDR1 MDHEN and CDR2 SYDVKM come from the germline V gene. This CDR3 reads CATLEVNQPQHF. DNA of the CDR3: TGTGCTACCTTAGAGGTCAATCAGCCCCAGCATTTT.

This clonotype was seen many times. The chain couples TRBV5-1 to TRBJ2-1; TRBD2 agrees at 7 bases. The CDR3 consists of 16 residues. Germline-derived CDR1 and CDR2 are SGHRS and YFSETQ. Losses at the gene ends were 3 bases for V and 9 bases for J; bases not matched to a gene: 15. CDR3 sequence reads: CASSSQVLGRAGEQFF. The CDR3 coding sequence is TGCGCCAGCAGCTCCCAAGTGTTGGGGAGGGCCGGTGAGCAGTTCTTC.

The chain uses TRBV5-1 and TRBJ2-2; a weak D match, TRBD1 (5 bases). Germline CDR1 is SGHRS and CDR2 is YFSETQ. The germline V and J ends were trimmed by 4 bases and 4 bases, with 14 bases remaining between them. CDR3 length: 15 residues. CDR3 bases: TGCGCCAGCAGCCCGCAGACAGCCCTCACCGGGGAGCTGTTTTTT. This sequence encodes CASSPQTALTGELFF.

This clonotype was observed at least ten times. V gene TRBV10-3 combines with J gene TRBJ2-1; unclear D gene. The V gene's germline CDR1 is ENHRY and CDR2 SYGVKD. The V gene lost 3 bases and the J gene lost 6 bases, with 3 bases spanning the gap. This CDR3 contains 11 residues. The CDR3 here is CAISETNEQFF. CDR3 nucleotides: TGTGCCATCAGTGAAACCAATGAGCAGTTCTTC.

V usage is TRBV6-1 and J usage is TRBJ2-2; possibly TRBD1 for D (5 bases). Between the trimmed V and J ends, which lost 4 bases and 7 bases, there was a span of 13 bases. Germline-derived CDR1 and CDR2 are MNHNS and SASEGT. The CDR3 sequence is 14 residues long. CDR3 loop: CASSVFRANGELFF. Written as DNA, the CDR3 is TGTGCCAGCAGTGTATTCAGGGCTAACGGGGAGCTGTTTTTT.

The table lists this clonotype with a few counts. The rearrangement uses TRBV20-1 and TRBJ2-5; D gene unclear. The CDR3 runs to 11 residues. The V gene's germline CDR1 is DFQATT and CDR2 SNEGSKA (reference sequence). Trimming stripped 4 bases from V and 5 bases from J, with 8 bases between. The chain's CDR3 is CSAMSIETQYF. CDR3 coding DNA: TGCAGTGCTATGTCAATCGAGACCCAGTACTTC.

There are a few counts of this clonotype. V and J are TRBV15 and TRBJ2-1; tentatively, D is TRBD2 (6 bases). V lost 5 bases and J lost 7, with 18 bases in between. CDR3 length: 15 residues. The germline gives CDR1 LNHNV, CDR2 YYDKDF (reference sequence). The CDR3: CATSPLEGVGNEQFF. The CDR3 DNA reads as TGTGCCACCAGCCCCTTGGAGGGAGTGGGGAATGAGCAGTTCTTC.

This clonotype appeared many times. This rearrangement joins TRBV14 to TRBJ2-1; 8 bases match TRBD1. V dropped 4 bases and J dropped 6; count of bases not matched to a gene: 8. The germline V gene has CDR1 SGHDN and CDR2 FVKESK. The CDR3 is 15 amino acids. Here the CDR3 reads CASSLGQGISNEQFF. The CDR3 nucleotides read TGTGCCAGCAGCCTTGGACAGGGAATATCCAATGAGCAGTTCTTC.

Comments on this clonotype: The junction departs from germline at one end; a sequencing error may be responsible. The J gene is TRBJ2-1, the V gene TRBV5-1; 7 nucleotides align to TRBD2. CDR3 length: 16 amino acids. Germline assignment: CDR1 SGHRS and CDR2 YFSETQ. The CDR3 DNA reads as TGCGGCAGCAGCTTGGAAGGCGGGAGAAATTCCAATGAGCAGTTCTTC. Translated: CGSSLEGGRNSNEQFF.

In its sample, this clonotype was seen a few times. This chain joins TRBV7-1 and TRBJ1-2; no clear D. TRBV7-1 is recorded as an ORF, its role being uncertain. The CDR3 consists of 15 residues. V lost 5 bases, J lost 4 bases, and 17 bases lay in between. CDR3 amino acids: CASSPVGGRFYGYTF. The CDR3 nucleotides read TGTGCCAGCAGCCCAGTCGGTGGCAGGTTCTATGGCTACACCTTC.

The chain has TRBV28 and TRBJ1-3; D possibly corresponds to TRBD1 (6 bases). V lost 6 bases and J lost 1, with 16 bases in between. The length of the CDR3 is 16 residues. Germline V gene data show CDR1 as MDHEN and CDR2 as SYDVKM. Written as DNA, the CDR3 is TGTGCCAGCAGCGGGGGCCCCGGAGCGTCTGGAAACACCATATATTTT. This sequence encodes CASSGGPGASGNTIYF.

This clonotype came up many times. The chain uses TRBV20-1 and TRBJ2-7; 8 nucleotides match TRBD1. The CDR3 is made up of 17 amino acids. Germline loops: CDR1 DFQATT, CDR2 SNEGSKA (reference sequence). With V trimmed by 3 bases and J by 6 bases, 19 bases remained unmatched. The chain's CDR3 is CSARDAGQAASLAEQYF. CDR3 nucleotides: TGCAGTGCTAGGGATGCGGGACAGGCCGCCTCCTTGGCCGAGCAGTACTTC.